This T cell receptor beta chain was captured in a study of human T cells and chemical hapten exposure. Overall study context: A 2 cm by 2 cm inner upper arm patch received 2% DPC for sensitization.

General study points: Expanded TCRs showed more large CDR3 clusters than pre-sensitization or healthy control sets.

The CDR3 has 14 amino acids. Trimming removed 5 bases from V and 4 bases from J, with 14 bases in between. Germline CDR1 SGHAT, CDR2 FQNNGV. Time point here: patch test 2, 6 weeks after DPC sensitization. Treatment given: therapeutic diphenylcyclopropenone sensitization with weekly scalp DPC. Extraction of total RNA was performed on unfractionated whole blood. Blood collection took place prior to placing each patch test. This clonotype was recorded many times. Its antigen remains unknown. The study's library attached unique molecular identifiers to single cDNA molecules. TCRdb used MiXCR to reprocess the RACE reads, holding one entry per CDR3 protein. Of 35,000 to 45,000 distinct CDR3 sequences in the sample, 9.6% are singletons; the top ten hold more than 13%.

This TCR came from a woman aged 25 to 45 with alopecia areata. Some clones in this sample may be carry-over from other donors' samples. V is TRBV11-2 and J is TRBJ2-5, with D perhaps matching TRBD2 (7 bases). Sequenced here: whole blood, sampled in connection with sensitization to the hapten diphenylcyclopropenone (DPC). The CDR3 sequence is CASSLTGGLETQYF. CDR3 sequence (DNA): TGTGCCAGCAGCCTAACGGGGGGCTTAGAGACCCAGTACTTC.